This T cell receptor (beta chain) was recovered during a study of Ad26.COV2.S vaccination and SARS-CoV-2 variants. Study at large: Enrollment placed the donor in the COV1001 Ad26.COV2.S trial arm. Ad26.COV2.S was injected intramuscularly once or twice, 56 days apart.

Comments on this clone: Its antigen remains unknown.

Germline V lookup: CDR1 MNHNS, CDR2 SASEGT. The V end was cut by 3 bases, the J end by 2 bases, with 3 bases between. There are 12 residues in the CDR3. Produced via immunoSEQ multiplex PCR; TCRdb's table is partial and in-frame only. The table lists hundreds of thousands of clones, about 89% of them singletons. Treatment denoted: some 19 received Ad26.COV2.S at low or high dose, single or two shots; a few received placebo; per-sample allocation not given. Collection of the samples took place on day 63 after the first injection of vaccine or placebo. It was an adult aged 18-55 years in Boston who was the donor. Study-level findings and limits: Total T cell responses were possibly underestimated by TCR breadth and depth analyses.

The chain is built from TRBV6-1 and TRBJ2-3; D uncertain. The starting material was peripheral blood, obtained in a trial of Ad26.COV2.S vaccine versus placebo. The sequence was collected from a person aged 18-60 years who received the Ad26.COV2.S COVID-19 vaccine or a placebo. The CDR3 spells CASSDPTDTQYF. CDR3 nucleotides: TGTGCCAGCAGTGACCCCACAGATACGCAGTATTTT.